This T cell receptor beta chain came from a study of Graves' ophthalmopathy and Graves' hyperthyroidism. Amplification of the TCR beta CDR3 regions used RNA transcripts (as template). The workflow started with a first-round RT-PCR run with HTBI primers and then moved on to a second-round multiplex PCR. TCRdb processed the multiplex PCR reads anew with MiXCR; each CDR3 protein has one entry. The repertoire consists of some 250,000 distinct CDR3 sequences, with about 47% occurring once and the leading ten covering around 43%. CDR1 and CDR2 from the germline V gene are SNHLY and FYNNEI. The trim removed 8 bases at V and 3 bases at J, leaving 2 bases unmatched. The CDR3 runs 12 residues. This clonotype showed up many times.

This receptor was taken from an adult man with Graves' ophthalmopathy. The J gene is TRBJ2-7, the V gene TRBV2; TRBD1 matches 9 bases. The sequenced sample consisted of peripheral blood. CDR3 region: CASGGQGYEQYF. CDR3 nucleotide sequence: TGTGCCAGCGGGGGACAGGGCTACGAGCAGTACTTC.